The 31 T cell receptor beta chains below come from one sample, sequenced in a study of blood T cell repertoires in COVID-19. The data were produced by immunoSEQ multiplex PCR, yet TCRdb's version contains in-frame clones alone and is incomplete. This table has about 46,000 clones, approximately 90% appearing once. Material: peripheral blood. The receptors come from a man aged 45 to 65 with acute or convalescent COVID-19.

The chain has TRBV11-2 and TRBJ1-1; 7 nucleotides line up with TRBD1. Germline CDR1 is SGHAT and CDR2 is FQNNGV. Germline trimming cut 5 bases from V and 1 base from J; bases unmatched to any gene: 4. This CDR3 region has 14 residues. CDR3 sequence: CASSITGENTEAFF. The DNA for the CDR3 is TGTGCCAGCAGCATTACAGGGGAGAACACTGAAGCTTTCTTT.

The J gene is TRBJ1-2, the V gene TRBV30, with a possible D match to TRBD1 (5 bases). Trimming left V 4 bases short and J 7 bases short, with 13 bases between. Germline assignment: CDR1 GTSNPN and CDR2 SVGIG (reference sequence). The CDR3 extends over 12 amino acids. The DNA for the CDR3 is TGTGCCTGGACCTCGGACAAATTTGGCTACACCTTC. Translated: CAWTSDKFGYTF.

V is TRBV6-5 and J is TRBJ1-3; D remains unclear. Germline CDR1 is MNHEY and CDR2 is SVGAGI. The CDR3 is 15 amino acids. The V end lost 5 bases, the J end lost 5 bases, and 16 bases lay between the germline ends. The CDR3 loop reads CASSPVPWRRNTIYF. The CDR3 DNA is TGTGCCAGCAGTCCGGTCCCTTGGCGGAGAAACACCATATATTTT.

The chain employs TRBV2 and TRBJ2-2; the D is unclear. Germline V gene data show CDR1 as SNHLY and CDR2 as FYNNEI. V lost 2 bases and J lost 6, with 7 bases in between. This CDR3 is 13 amino acids long. The CDR3 DNA sequence: TGTGCCAGCAGTGAACCGGGTTCCGGGGAGCTGTTTTTT. It encodes CASSEPGSGELFF.

This clone was detected only once. The J gene is TRBJ1-6, the V gene TRBV12-5, with D possibly TRBD1 on 5 matching bases. The ends were cut back, 2 bases at V and 5 bases at J, with 7 bases in the middle. CDR1 LGHNT and CDR2 FRNRAP come from the germline V gene. The CDR3 consists of 14 residues. The CDR3 nucleotides read TGTGCTAGTGGTTTGAGCAGGGATAATTCACCCCTCCACTTT. Its protein product is CASGLSRDNSPLHF.

The chain uses TRBV10-3 and TRBJ1-5; D is unresolved. The CDR3 has 12 residues. Germline-derived CDR1 and CDR2 are ENHRY and SYGVKD. V was trimmed by 3 bases and J by 7 bases, leaving 7 bases between them. CDR3 DNA sequence: TGTGCCATCAGTGACGGCGGGCAGCCCCAGCATTTT. Protein: CAISDGGQPQHF.

This sequence joins TRBV18 and TRBJ2-1, with 7 bases identical to TRBD2. This CDR3 contains 15 residues. J was trimmed by 5 bases and V by 3 bases; bases with no gene match: 7. The V gene's germline CDR1 is KGHSH and CDR2 LQKENI. CDR3 sequence reads: CASSPMGLADNEQFF. DNA of the CDR3: TGTGCCAGCTCACCCATGGGGCTAGCGGACAATGAGCAGTTCTTC. Using reference TRBV18 and TRBJ2-1 for the parts outside the CDR3, the full variable domain is NAGVMQNPRHLVRRRGQEARLRCSPMKGHSHVYWYRQLPEEGLKFMVYLQKENIIDESGMPKERFSAEFPKEGPSILRIQQVVRGDSAAYFCASSPMGLADNEQFFGPGTRLTVL.

The J gene is TRBJ2-7, the V gene TRBV6-5, with a possible D match to TRBD2 (7 bases). V was pared by 1 base and J by 4 bases, with 11 bases between. The germline CDR1 and CDR2 sequences are MNHEY and SVGAGI. CDR3 length: 14 amino acids. DNA of the CDR3: TGTGCCAGCAGTTACTGGGGAGGGGGGTACGAGCAGTACTTC. Protein sequence: CASSYWGGGYEQYF.

The rearrangement joins TRBV10-3 to TRBJ1-5, with a weak D call TRBD1 (5 bases). Germline loops: CDR1 ENHRY, CDR2 SYGVKD. The V end was cut by 5 bases, the J end by 5 bases, with 13 bases between. This CDR3 comprises 14 residues. CDR3 DNA sequence: TGTGCCATCAGTTCTGGGGAAGGGGATCAGCCCCAGCATTTT. It codes for CAISSGEGDQPQHF.

CDR3 nucleotides: TGCGCCAGCAGCTTGAAGACTTCCCTAGCGGGGAGCACAGATACGCAGTATTTT. Its translation: CASSLKTSLAGSTDTQYF. The chain couples TRBV5-1 to TRBJ2-3, with 9 bases aligning to TRBD2. V shed 1 base and J 0 bases; nucleotides not matched to a gene: 9. From germline, CDR1 is SGHRS and CDR2 YFSETQ. This CDR3 contains 18 residues. Based on the CDR3 plus reference TRBV5-1 and TRBJ2-3, the full variable domain is KAGVTQTPRYLIKTRGQQVTLSCSPISGHRSVSWYQQTPGQGLQFLFEYFSETQRNKGNFPGRFSGRQFSNSRSEMNVSTLELGDSALYLCASSLKTSLAGSTDTQYFGPGTRLTVL.

The chain carries TRBV6-4 and TRBJ1-2; tentative D call: TRBD1 (6 bases). Germline V gene sequence: CDR1 MRHNA, CDR2 SNTAGT. The germline V and J ends were trimmed by 6 bases and 3 bases, with 17 bases remaining between them. The CDR3 runs 15 residues. The CDR3 here is CASRLLQGRDYGYTF. The CDR3 bases are TGTGCCAGCAGGCTATTACAGGGACGGGACTATGGCTACACCTTC.

This chain joins TRBV5-8 and TRBJ1-4; D may be TRBD1 (6 bases). Germline CDR1 reads SGHTS; CDR2 reads YDEGEE. CDR3 length equals 15 residues. Trimming removed 4 bases from V and 5 bases from J, with 15 bases in between. The CDR3 spells CASSIQGGLNEKLFF. The CDR3 coding sequence is TGTGCCAGCAGCATACAGGGAGGGTTGAATGAAAAACTGTTTTTT.

The chain joins TRBV2 to TRBJ1-1; tentatively, D is TRBD1 (5 bases). There are 13 residues in the CDR3. Per germline, CDR1 SNHLY and CDR2 FYNNEI. V lost 6 bases, J lost 4 bases, and 12 bases lay in between. CDR3 region: CASSWKRGTEAFF. The CDR3 DNA follows: TGTGCCAGCAGCTGGAAAAGGGGCACTGAAGCTTTCTTT.

The chain couples TRBV18 to TRBJ1-2, with TRBD1 matching over 8 bases. Unmatched junction bases numbered 9, after V lost 3 bases and J lost 3 bases. Germline V gene lookup returns CDR1 KGHSH and CDR2 LQKENI. CDR3 length: 16 amino acids. DNA of the CDR3: TGTGCCAGCTCACCGTTCGGGCAGGGGGCGGACTATGGCTACACCTTC. Encoded protein: CASSPFGQGADYGYTF.

The rearrangement links TRBV18 to TRBJ1-2; 7 bases are a match to TRBD1. The CDR3 runs 13 residues. Germline CDR1 KGHSH, CDR2 LQKENI. The V gene end was trimmed by 5 bases and the J gene end by 8 bases; junction bases not matched to a gene: 8. The CDR3 DNA is TGTGCCAGCTCAGTGGGACAGTTGCCCGGCTACACCTTC. This codes for CASSVGQLPGYTF. The full variable domain, with the rest looked up from reference TRBV18 and TRBJ1-2, is NAGVMQNPRHLVRRRGQEARLRCSPMKGHSHVYWYRQLPEEGLKFMVYLQKENIIDESGMPKERFSAEFPKEGPSILRIQQVVRGDSAAYFCASSVGQLPGYTFGSGTRLTVV.

This chain links TRBV5-1 with TRBJ2-1; 7 bases are shared with TRBD1. The CDR3 contains 16 residues. V shed 0 bases and J 8 bases; nucleotides not matched to a gene: 11. The V gene's germline CDR1 is SGHRS and CDR2 YFSETQ. Here the CDR3 reads CASSLAIRTGLDEQFF. The CDR3 DNA reads TGCGCCAGCAGCTTGGCTATCCGGACAGGTTTGGATGAGCAGTTCTTC.

The chain combines TRBV4-2 with TRBJ2-3; perhaps TRBD2 as D (7 bases). V was shortened by 0 bases and J by 4 bases, with 17 bases between the two germline ends. The germline CDR1 and CDR2 sequences are LGHNA and YNFKEQ. CDR3 length equals 17 residues. DNA for the CDR3: TGTGCCAGCAGCCAAGAGCGGCGGGGGCAGTATGCAGATACGCAGTATTTT. Protein product: CASSQERRGQYADTQYF.

This clone was counted once. V and J are TRBV7-9 and TRBJ1-6; 7 nucleotides align to TRBD1. This CDR3 is 16 amino acids long. Unmatched junction bases numbered 6, after V lost 1 base and J lost 6 bases. The germline V gene encodes CDR1 SEHNR and CDR2 FQNEAQ (reference sequence). The CDR3 coding sequence is TGTGCCAGCAGCTTAGGTTATGGGACAGTTAATTCACCCCTCCACTTT. It encodes CASSLGYGTVNSPLHF.

The chain couples TRBV28 to TRBJ2-3; TRBD2 aligns across 11 bases. Germline CDR1 and CDR2: MDHEN and SYDVKM. The CDR3 has 15 residues. The J segment lost 1 base and the V segment lost 6 bases, leaving 3 bases of the junction unmatched. The CDR3 here is CASSPTSGGTDTQYF. CDR3 in DNA: TGTGCCAGCAGCCCGACTAGCGGGGGCACAGATACGCAGTATTTT.

The chain links TRBV19 to TRBJ2-5, with D perhaps TRBD1 (5 bases). The CDR3 sequence is 14 residues long. The V end lost 5 bases, the J end lost 5 bases, and 15 bases lay between the germline ends. Germline CDR1 is LNHDA and CDR2 is SQIVND (reference sequence). CDR3 nucleotide sequence: TGTGCCAGTAGTTTCGACAGACGTACGGAGACCCAGTACTTC. Its translation is CASSFDRRTETQYF.

The chain carries TRBV27 and TRBJ2-7, with 9 bases lining up with TRBD2. Germline V gene sequence: CDR1 MNHEY, CDR2 SMNVEV (reference sequence). The CDR3 is made up of 13 amino acids. Trimming cost V 3 bases and J 6 bases; bases outside gene matches: 3. The CDR3 sequence is CASSFLRGGEQYF. For the CDR3, the DNA is TGTGCCAGCAGTTTTTTGCGGGGGGGCGAGCAGTACTTC.

V is TRBV5-6 and J is TRBJ2-5; tentatively, D is TRBD2 (5 bases). V lost 2 bases, J lost 5 bases, and 7 bases lay in between. The CDR3 is made up of 12 amino acids. Germline V gene data show CDR1 as SGHDT and CDR2 as YYEEEE. The CDR3 bases are TGTGCCAGCAGCTTAAGGAGGGAGACCCAGTACTTC. Residues: CASSLRRETQYF.

This clone was detected a few times. V is TRBV2 and J is TRBJ1-5, with D uncertain. This CDR3 is 15 amino acids long. Germline values: CDR1 SNHLY, CDR2 FYNNEI. V lost 5 bases and J lost 4, with 15 bases in between. The CDR3 sequence is CASSPQQGGNQPQHF. DNA of the CDR3: TGTGCCAGCAGTCCACAGCAAGGAGGAAATCAGCCCCAGCATTTT.

This clone came up once. The rearrangement uses TRBV7-9 and TRBJ1-1, with TRBD1 as a possible D gene (5 bases). V was cut by 3 bases and J by 1 base, with 12 bases left in between. Germline CDR1 and CDR2: SEHNR and FQNEAQ (reference sequence). The CDR3 is made up of 15 amino acids. The CDR3 sequence is CASSFDGGGNTEAFF. The CDR3 DNA is TGTGCCAGCAGCTTCGACGGGGGAGGGAACACTGAAGCTTTCTTT.

The table lists this clone with a count of one. This chain links TRBV19 with TRBJ2-1, with a possible D match to TRBD2 (7 bases). V was trimmed by 0 bases and J by 4 bases, leaving 10 bases between them. The CDR3 extends over 15 amino acids. Germline V lookup: CDR1 LNHDA, CDR2 SQIVND (reference sequence). The CDR3 here is CASSIEGGPYNEQFF. In nucleotides, the CDR3 is TGTGCCAGTAGTATAGAGGGGGGGCCTTACAATGAGCAGTTCTTC.

The V gene is TRBV18, the J gene TRBJ1-1; a weak D match, TRBD1 (5 bases). Germline V gene lookup returns CDR1 KGHSH and CDR2 LQKENI. The CDR3 has 14 amino acids. The V gene lost 2 bases and the J gene lost 1 base, with 8 bases spanning the gap. Written as DNA, the CDR3 is TGTGCCAGCTCACCAGGGGCCCCGAACACTGAAGCTTTCTTT. As protein: CASSPGAPNTEAFF.

The rearrangement links TRBV7-2 to TRBJ2-7; TRBD2 matches at 9 bases. Unmatched junction bases numbered 9, after V lost 6 bases and J lost 3 bases. From germline, CDR1 is SGHTA and CDR2 FQGNSA. The CDR3 is 15 residues long. CDR3 amino acids: CASSQRGATFYEQYF. CDR3 bases: TGTGCCAGCAGTCAGCGGGGGGCGACATTCTACGAGCAGTACTTC.

This chain links TRBV2 with TRBJ2-7; tentative D call: TRBD2 (6 bases). The CDR3 has 14 residues. Trimming cost V 4 bases and J 4 bases, with 14 bases left between them. The germline CDR1 and CDR2 sequences are SNHLY and FYNNEI. CDR3 loop: CASSGTKRLYEQYF. DNA for the CDR3: TGTGCCAGCAGTGGGACTAAGCGACTGTACGAGCAGTACTTC.

The chain combines TRBV12-3 or TRBV12-4 with TRBJ2-7; the match to TRBD1 covers 7 bases. V lost 5 bases, J lost 6 bases, and 4 bases stayed unmatched. This CDR3 has 12 amino acids. This chain's CDR3 is CASSMTGLEQYF. The DNA of the CDR3 is TGTGCCAGCAGTATGACAGGGCTCGAGCAGTACTTC.

The chain recombines TRBV25-1 with TRBJ1-1; perhaps TRBD1 as D (5 bases). This CDR3 is 15 amino acids long. The V end was cut by 3 bases, the J end by 0 bases, with 11 bases between. From germline, CDR1 is MGHDK and CDR2 SYGVNS. CDR3 loop: CASSDSWTMNTEAFF. CDR3 DNA: TGTGCCAGCAGTGATTCCTGGACAATGAACACTGAAGCTTTCTTT.

Written as DNA, the CDR3 is TGTGCCAGCTCACCAAGATTCAGGGGTAATAGTGAAAAACTGTTTTTT. Its translation is CASSPRFRGNSEKLFF. J is TRBJ1-4 and V is TRBV18; tentative D call: TRBD1 (6 bases). V dropped 2 bases and J dropped 7 bases, with 17 bases sitting between them. Germline V lookup: CDR1 KGHSH, CDR2 LQKENI. There are 16 residues in the CDR3.